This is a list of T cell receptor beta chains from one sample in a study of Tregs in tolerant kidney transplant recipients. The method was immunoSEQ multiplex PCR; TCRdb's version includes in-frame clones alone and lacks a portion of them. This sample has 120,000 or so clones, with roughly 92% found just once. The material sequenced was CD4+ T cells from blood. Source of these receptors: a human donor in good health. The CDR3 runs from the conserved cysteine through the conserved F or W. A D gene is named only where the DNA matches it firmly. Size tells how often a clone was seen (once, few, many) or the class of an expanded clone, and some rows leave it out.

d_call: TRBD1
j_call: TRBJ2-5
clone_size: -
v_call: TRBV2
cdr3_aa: CASSPWTGVEETQYF
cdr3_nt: TGTGCCAGCAGCCCCTGGACAGGGGTGGAAGAGACCCAGTACTTC

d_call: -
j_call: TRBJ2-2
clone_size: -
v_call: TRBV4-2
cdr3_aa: CASSQVPQRRGELFF
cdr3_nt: TGTGCCAGCAGCCAAGTCCCCCAGCGAAGGGGGGAGCTGTTTTTT

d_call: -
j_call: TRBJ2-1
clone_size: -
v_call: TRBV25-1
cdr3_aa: CASTAVGPPFNEQFF
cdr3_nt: TGTGCCAGCACCGCGGTGGGGCCTCCTTTCAATGAGCAGTTCTTC

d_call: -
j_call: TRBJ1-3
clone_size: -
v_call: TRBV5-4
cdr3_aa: CASSFGQNSGNTIYF
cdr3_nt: TGTGCCAGCAGCTTTGGACAGAACTCTGGAAACACCATATATTTT

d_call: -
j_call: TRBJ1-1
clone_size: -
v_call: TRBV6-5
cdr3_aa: CASSYSKADNTEAFF
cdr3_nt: TGTGCCAGCAGTTACTCGAAGGCAGACAACACTGAAGCTTTCTTT

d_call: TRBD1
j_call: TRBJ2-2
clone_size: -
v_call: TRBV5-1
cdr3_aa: CASSWTGPTGELFF
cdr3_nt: TGCGCCAGCAGCTGGACAGGGCCCACCGGGGAGCTGTTTTTT

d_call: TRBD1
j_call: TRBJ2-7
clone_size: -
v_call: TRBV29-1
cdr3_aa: CSYKQQGAYEQYF
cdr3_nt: TGCAGCTACAAACAACAGGGGGCCTACGAGCAGTACTTC

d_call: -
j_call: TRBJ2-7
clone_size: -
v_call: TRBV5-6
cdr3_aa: CASRVRGARFEQYF
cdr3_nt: TGTGCCAGCAGAGTCCGGGGGGCACGGTTCGAGCAGTACTTC

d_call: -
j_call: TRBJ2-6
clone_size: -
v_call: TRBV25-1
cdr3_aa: CASSAALANVLTF
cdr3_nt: TGTGCCAGCAGTGCGGCACTGGCCAACGTCCTGACTTTC

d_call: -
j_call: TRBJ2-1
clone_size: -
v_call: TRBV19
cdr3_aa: CASSIAYRDSYNEQFF
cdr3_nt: TGTGCCAGTAGTATAGCGTACAGGGATTCCTACAATGAGCAGTTCTTC

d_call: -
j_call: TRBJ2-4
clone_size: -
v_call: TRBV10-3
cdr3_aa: CATSSSADIQYF
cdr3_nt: TGTGCCACCAGTAGTAGTGCGGACATTCAGTACTTC

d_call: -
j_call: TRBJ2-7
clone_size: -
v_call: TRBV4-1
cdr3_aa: CASSRGGTGRYEQYF
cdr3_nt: TGCGCCAGCAGCCGCGGGGGGACAGGGCGCTACGAGCAGTACTTC

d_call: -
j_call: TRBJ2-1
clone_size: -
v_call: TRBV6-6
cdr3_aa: CASSSRYNEQFF
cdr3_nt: TGTGCCAGCAGTTCCCGATACAATGAGCAGTTCTTC

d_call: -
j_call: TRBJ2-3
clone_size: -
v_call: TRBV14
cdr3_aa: CASSQFSDTQYF
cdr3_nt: TGTGCCAGCAGCCAATTTTCAGATACGCAGTATTTT

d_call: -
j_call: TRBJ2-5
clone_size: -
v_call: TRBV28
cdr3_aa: CASSLSLSGRETQYF
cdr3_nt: TGTGCCAGCAGTTTAAGCCTCTCAGGTCGGGAGACCCAGTACTTC

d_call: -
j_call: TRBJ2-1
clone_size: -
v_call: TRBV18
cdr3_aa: CASSPRRNNEQFF
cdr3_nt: TGTGCCAGCTCACCACGGAGGAACAATGAGCAGTTCTTC

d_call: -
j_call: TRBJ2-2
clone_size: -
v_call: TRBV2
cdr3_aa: CASSEALRRGTGELFF
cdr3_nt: TGTGCCAGCAGTGAAGCACTCCGGAGGGGGACCGGGGAGCTGTTTTTT

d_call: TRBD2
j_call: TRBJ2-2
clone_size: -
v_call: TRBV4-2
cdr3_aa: CASSQVGGVDTGELFF
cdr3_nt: TGTGCCAGCAGCCAAGTCGGGGGGGTGGACACCGGGGAGCTGTTTTTT

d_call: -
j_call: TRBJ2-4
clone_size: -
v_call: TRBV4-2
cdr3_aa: CASSQASGPENIQYF
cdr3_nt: TGTGCCAGCAGCCAAGCCAGCGGACCGGAAAACATTCAGTACTTC

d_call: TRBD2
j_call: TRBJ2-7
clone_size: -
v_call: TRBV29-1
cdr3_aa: CSVEDAPPAGGAYEQYF
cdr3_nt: TGCAGCGTTGAAGATGCCCCCCCCGCGGGGGGGGCCTACGAGCAGTACTTC

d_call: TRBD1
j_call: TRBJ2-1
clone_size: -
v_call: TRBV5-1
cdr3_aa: CASSFDRDYNEQFF
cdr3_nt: TGCGCCAGCAGCTTTGACAGGGACTACAATGAGCAGTTCTTC

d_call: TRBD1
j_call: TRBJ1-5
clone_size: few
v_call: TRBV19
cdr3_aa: CATSDRVTQPQHF
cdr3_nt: TGTGCCACCTCGGACAGGGTAACTCAGCCCCAGCATTTT

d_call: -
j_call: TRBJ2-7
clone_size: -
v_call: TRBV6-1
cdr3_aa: CAAQRASYEQYF
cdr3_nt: TGTGCCGCACAGAGAGCTTCCTACGAGCAGTACTTC

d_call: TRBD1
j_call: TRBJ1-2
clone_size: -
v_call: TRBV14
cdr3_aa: CASSPPGTGYGYTF
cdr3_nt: TGTGCCAGCAGTCCCCCCGGGACAGGTTATGGCTACACCTTC

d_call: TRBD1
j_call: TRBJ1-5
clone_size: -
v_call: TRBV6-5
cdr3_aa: CASRRRDRGTQPQHF
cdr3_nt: TGTGCCAGCAGGAGAAGGGACAGGGGGACTCAGCCCCAGCATTTT

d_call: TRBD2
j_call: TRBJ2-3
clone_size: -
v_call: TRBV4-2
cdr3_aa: CASSQDITSGLTDTQYF
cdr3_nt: TGTGCCAGCAGCCAAGATATCACTAGCGGACTCACAGATACGCAGTATTTT

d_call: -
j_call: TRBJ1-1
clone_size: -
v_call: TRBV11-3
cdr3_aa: CASSWGDSEAFF
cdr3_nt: TGTGCCAGCAGCTGGGGTGACTCTGAAGCTTTCTTT

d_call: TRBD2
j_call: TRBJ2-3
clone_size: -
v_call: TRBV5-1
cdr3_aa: CASSLTSGGAGTQYF
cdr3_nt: TGCGCCAGCAGCTTGACTAGCGGGGGGGCCGGAACGCAGTATTTT

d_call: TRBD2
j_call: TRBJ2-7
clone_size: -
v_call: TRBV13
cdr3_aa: CASSLVNKGTSGRAETFYEQYF
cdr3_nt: TGTGCCAGCAGCTTAGTCAATAAGGGCACTAGCGGGAGGGCCGAAACCTTCTACGAGCAGTACTTC

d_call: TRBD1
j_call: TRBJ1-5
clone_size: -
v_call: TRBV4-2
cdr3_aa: CASSLRQGANQPQHF
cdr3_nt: TGTGCCAGCAGTCTTAGACAGGGGGCTAATCAGCCCCAGCATTTT

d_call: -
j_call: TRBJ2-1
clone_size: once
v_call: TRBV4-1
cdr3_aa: CASSPLLLVNEQFF
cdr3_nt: TGCGCCAGCAGCCCGTTGCTACTCGTCAATGAGCAGTTCTTC

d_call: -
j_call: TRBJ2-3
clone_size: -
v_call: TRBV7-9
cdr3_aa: CASSFLVARADTQYF
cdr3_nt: TGTGCCAGCAGCTTTTTAGTGGCGAGGGCAGATACGCAGTATTTT

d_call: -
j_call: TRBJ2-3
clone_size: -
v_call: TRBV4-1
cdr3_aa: CASSQEGGHTDTQYF
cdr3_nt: TGCGCCAGCAGCCAAGAGGGGGGTCACACAGATACGCAGTATTTT

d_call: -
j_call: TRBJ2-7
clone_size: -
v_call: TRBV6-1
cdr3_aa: CASSEVSYEQYF
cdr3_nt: TGTGCCAGCAGTGAAGTGAGTTACGAGCAGTACTTC

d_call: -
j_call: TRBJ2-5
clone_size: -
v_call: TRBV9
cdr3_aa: CASSVGGPQGTQYF
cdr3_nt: TGTGCCAGCAGCGTCGGGGGGCCGCAGGGGACCCAGTACTTC

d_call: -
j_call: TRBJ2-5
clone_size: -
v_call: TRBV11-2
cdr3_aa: CASSLERSPVETQYF
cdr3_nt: TGTGCCAGCAGCTTAGAACGCTCCCCGGTTGAGACCCAGTACTTC

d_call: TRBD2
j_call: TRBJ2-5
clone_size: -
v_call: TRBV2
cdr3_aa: CASSATSGGGTQYF
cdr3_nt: TGTGCCAGCAGTGCGACTAGCGGGGGGGGGACCCAGTACTTC

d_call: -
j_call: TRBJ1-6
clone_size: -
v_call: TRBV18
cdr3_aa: CASSSEGNSPLHF
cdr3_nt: TGTGCCAGCTCATCCGAGGGTAATTCACCCCTCCACTTT

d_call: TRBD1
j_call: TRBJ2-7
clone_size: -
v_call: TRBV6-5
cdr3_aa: CASRDSGSYEQYF
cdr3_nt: TGTGCCAGCCGGGACAGCGGTTCCTACGAGCAGTACTTC

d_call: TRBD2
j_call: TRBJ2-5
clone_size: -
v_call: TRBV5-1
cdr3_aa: CASSWNEAGGETQYF
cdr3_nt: TGCGCCAGCAGCTGGAACGAAGCGGGGGGAGAGACCCAGTACTTC

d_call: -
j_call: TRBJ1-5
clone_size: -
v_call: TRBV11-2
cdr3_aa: CASSLGNQPQHF
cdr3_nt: TGTGCCAGCAGCTTAGGCAATCAGCCCCAGCATTTT

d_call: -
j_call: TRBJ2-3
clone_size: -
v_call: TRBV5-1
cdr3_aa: CASSRLAVTDTQYF
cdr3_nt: TGCGCCAGCAGCCGATTAGCGGTCACAGATACGCAGTATTTT

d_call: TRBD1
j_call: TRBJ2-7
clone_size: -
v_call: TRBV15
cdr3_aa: CATSRDLGTASSYEQYF
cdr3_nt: TGTGCCACCAGCAGAGACCTCGGGACAGCTAGCTCCTACGAGCAGTACTTC

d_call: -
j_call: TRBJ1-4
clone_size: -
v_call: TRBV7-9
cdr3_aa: CASSSRGSGTNEKLFF
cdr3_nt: TGTGCCAGCAGTTCCAGAGGGAGTGGAACTAATGAAAAACTGTTTTTT

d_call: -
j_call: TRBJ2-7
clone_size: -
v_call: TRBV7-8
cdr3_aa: CASSLGGQGPYEQYF
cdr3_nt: TGTGCCAGCAGCTTAGGCGGGCAGGGGCCCTACGAGCAGTACTTC

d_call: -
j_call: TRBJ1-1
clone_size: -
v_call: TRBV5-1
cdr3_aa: CASSLDKITEAFF
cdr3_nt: TGCGCCAGCAGCTTGGACAAGATCACTGAAGCTTTCTTT

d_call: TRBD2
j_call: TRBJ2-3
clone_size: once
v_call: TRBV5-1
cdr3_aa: CASSPLAGGSDTQYF
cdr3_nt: TGCGCCAGCAGCCCTCTAGCGGGAGGGTCGGATACGCAGTATTTT

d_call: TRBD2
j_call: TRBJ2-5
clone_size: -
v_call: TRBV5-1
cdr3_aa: CASSQVAGETQYF
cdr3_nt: TGCGCCAGCAGCCAGGTAGCGGGAGAGACCCAGTACTTC